This T cell receptor (beta chain) is drawn from a study of OX40 agonist ivuxolimab in advanced cancers. Turning to the study itself: Ivuxolimab is a fully human IgG2 antibody that activates OX40 (CD134). Aged roughly 20 to 79 with a mean of approximately 60 years, they were almost 85% male. Findings of the study overall: On average, a greater number of expanded clones characterised CD8+ T cells relative to CD4+.

This clone rates as medium-sized. What it binds is not known. Germline trimming cut 8 bases from V and 4 bases from J; bases unmatched to any gene: 8. Germline V lookup: CDR1 WSHSY, CDR2 SAAADI. The CDR3 loop spans 14 amino acids. Any history of autoimmune disease or systemic immunosuppression disqualified patients. Measured with immunoSEQ multiplex PCR; TCRdb has only the in-frame clones, and not every one. Of tens of thousands of clones listed, over 70% are singletons. The material was CD4+ or CD8+ T cells sorted from blood, obtained in a trial of the OX40 agonist ivuxolimab. The receptor's source is an adult with an advanced solid tumor such as melanoma, head and neck, liver or kidney cancer. V and J are TRBV10-2 and TRBJ1-1; 9 positions match TRBD1. This chain's CDR3 is CASLDQTGGTEAFF. DNA of the CDR3: TGCGCCAGCCTCGATCAGACAGGGGGCACTGAAGCTTTCTTT.